This T cell receptor (beta chain) was recovered during a study of T cells expressing NK-cell markers. Study-wide background: Most of the eight sequenced donors tested HCMV-seropositive; one tested seronegative.

cDNA encoding TCR beta was synthesized via 5'RACE template switching incorporating UMIs. From its re-call of the 5' RACE reads, TCRdb lists each CDR3 protein once, without DNA. The table counts 550,000 or so distinct CDR3 sequences; approximately 3.6% lies in the top ten. Comment on this clonotype: Antigen: not known.

Points from the study as a whole: Among CD8+ T cells from over 5 donors, dominant NKG2C+ clonotypes accounted for roughly 1.0-7.0%. Researchers report these clonotypes also headed the CD3+CD56-NKG2C+ fraction in a handful of donors.

In germline, CDR1 is MGHDK, CDR2 SYGVNS. The CDR3 has 15 amino acids. This TCR derives from a man aged 18 to 29 in good health. What was sequenced was blood T cells: a sorted CD56 or NKG2C T cell subset, CD4+ or CD8+ T cells, or bulk PBMC T cells (not recorded which). The chain employs TRBV25-1 and TRBJ1-6; TCRdb gives TRBD1 as the D gene, but with no DNA this cannot be confirmed. This CDR3 reads CASSESVTEYSPLHF.